This entry describes one T cell receptor (beta chain). What it recognizes is unknown. This record belongs to a study of T cell responses to AZD1222 COVID-19 vaccine. Study in general: Some second doses came at about 4 weeks and others at about 12 weeks; these were pooled.

Study-wide results and caveats: The donors showed a predominance of white British ancestry and of females, with possible underestimation of clonal diversity. Reportedly, close to half of spike-specific TCRs are directed against unmutated variant regions.

Measured with immunoSEQ multiplex PCR; TCRdb has only the in-frame clones, and not every one. The sample contains roughly 150,000 clones, roughly 90% of which appear only once. This receptor was obtained from an adult in good health. The sequencing used peripheral blood, collected on day 0 of AZD1222 vaccination.

CDR3 coding DNA: TGTGCCAGCAGTTACTCAGGGATTGGCTACACCTTC. Protein sequence: CASSYSGIGYTF. The rearrangement uses TRBV6-5 and TRBJ1-2, with D unresolved. The CDR3 totals 12 residues. The V gene's germline CDR1 is MNHEY and CDR2 SVGAGI. Trimming stripped 0 bases from V and 7 bases from J, with 6 bases between.